The 18 T cell receptor beta chains given below trace back to one sample, sequenced in a study of CD8 T cells in Susac syndrome. RNA was extracted with the RNeasy kit, and a quantity of about 0.45 to 1 ug was reverse transcribed using random hexamers. Each CDR3 protein gets one entry after TCRdb re-called the immunoSEQ multiplex PCR reads with MiXCR. The sample consists of hundreds of thousands of distinct CDR3 sequences, roughly 90% of them appearing once. Sequenced input: CD8+ T cells from PBMCs. These receptors all come from a human donor with multiple sclerosis.

The chain uses TRBV29-1 and TRBJ2-1; TRBD2 is a possible D gene (6 bases). Germline CDR1 reads SQVTM; CDR2 reads ANQGSEA. V was clipped by 6 bases and J by 10 bases, with 13 bases between them. The CDR3 is 11 residues long. The CDR3 loop reads CSVPRGGEQFF. The CDR3 bases are TGCAGCGTCCCTCGTGGGGGGGAGCAGTTCTTC.

V gene TRBV7-8 combines with J gene TRBJ1-3, with D unresolved. V was clipped by 4 bases and J by 0 bases, with 16 bases between them. This CDR3 contains 17 residues. Germline loops: CDR1 SGHVS, CDR2 FQNEAQ. Here the CDR3 DNA reads TGTGCCAGCAGCTCACCCGGTCAGGCTATCTCTGGAAACACCATATATTTT. This gives the protein CASSSPGQAISGNTIYF.

This chain uses TRBV6-6 with TRBJ2-2; 8 positions agree with TRBD2. V lost 7 bases, J lost 7 bases, and 14 bases stayed unmatched. The CDR3 spans 16 residues. CDR1 MNHNY and CDR2 SVGAGI come from the germline V gene (reference sequence). CDR3 loop: CASISRGGRSIGELFF. The CDR3 DNA reads as TGTGCCAGCATCTCACGAGGCGGGAGGTCGATCGGGGAGCTGTTTTTT.

V is TRBV7-9 and J is TRBJ1-1; D gene unclear. Trimming removed 3 bases from V and 5 bases from J, with 16 bases in between. Germline values: CDR1 SEHNR, CDR2 FQNEAQ (reference sequence). The CDR3 has 15 residues. CDR3 DNA: TGTGCCAGCAGCTTCGGGCTGGGTGAACGGACTGAAGCTTTCTTT. Translated: CASSFGLGERTEAFF. Together with reference TRBV7-9 and TRBJ1-1, the CDR3 gives the full variable domain: DTGVSQNPRHKITKRGQNVTFRCDPISEHNRLYWYRQTLGQGPEFLTYFQNEAQLEKSRLLSDRFSAERPKGSFSTLEIQRTEQGDSAMYLCASSFGLGERTEAFFGQGTRLTVV.

V gene TRBV6-2 or TRBV6-3 combines with J gene TRBJ2-1; 9 nucleotides match TRBD2. The germline gives CDR1 MNHEY, CDR2 SVGEGT. This CDR3 has 15 amino acids. With V trimmed by 3 bases and J by 7 bases, 7 bases remained unmatched. CDR3 in DNA: TGTGCCAGCAGTTATTCCGGGACTAGCATTAATGAGCAGTTCTTC. Residues: CASSYSGTSINEQFF.

J is TRBJ2-7 and V is TRBV20-1; 12 positions agree with TRBD1. Germline V gene lookup returns CDR1 DFQATT and CDR2 SNEGSKA (reference sequence). Losses at the gene ends were 7 bases for V and 6 bases for J; bases not matched to a gene: 10. The CDR3 covers 14 residues. CDR3 amino acids: CSVRGTGGSSEQYF. CDR3 sequence (DNA): TGCAGTGTAAGGGGGACAGGGGGCTCTAGCGAGCAGTACTTC.

This clonotype has only one observation. The chain combines TRBV28 with TRBJ2-7; 8 bases map to TRBD1. Trimming cost V 4 bases and J 5 bases; bases outside gene matches: 7. The CDR3 sequence is 14 residues long. CDR1 is MDHEN, CDR2 SYDVKM, per germline. The CDR3 coding sequence is TGTGCCAGCAGTTCCGGGGGCAGGGGGCACGAGCAGTACTTC. This codes for CASSSGGRGHEQYF.

A single count supports this clonotype. The chain has TRBV7-9 and TRBJ2-2; possible D gene TRBD2, 5 bases. The ends were cut back, 5 bases at V and 0 bases at J, with 16 bases in the middle. Germline lookup yields CDR1 SEHNR and CDR2 FQNEAQ (reference sequence). The CDR3 has 17 amino acids. The CDR3: CASSPEVSGANTGELFF. CDR3 sequence (DNA): TGTGCCAGCAGCCCAGAGGTCAGCGGTGCGAACACCGGGGAGCTGTTTTTT. Filled out from reference TRBV7-9 and TRBJ2-2, the complete variable domain reads DTGVSQNPRHKITKRGQNVTFRCDPISEHNRLYWYRQTLGQGPEFLTYFQNEAQLEKSRLLSDRFSAERPKGSFSTLEIQRTEQGDSAMYLCASSPEVSGANTGELFFGEGSRLTVL.

The chain is built from TRBV15 and TRBJ2-1; 8 bases fit TRBD2. Germline assignment: CDR1 LNHNV and CDR2 YYDKDF (reference sequence). V shed 6 bases, J shed 6 bases, and the junction held 13 bases outside the gene matches. The CDR3 has 16 amino acids. CDR3: CATRAPAGGEGNEQFF. The CDR3 nucleotides are TGTGCCACCAGAGCCCCTGCGGGAGGAGAGGGCAATGAGCAGTTCTTC.

CDR3 DNA sequence: TGTGCCAGCAGCACCCCTCGGGGGGACCCCGGGGAGCTGTTTTTT. This codes for CASSTPRGDPGELFF. The chain joins TRBV7-9 to TRBJ2-2; 7 positions match TRBD2. The CDR3 totals 15 residues. The germline V gene has CDR1 SEHNR and CDR2 FQNEAQ (reference sequence). Trimming took 5 bases from V and 6 from J; bases not matched to a gene: 9.

The chain uses TRBV15 and TRBJ2-1, with TRBD2 matching 8 bases. J gave up 8 bases and V 9 bases, and 24 bases lay outside the gene matches. The CDR3 runs to 18 residues. From germline, CDR1 is LNHNV and CDR2 YYDKDF (reference sequence). In DNA, the CDR3 is TGTGCCACTCAACCCCCCGCTCCCACAGCGGGAGTCCCCCATGAGCAGTTCTTC. This gives the protein CATQPPAPTAGVPHEQFF.

This sequence joins TRBV10-3 and TRBJ1-1; D is unclear. The CDR3 has 13 amino acids. Trimming took off 6 bases at V and 0 bases at J, with 8 bases between the two ends. Per the germline V gene, CDR1 is ENHRY and CDR2 is SYGVKD. CDR3 DNA sequence: TGTGCCATCAGAGAAAAAATGAACACTGAAGCTTTCTTT. Protein product: CAIREKMNTEAFF.

This chain connects TRBV18 to TRBJ2-5; D not resolved. Trimming stripped 3 bases from V and 5 bases from J, with 13 bases between. This CDR3 has 14 amino acids. CDR1 and CDR2 from the germline V gene are KGHSH and LQKENI. The CDR3 sequence is CASSPDPPWETQYF. The CDR3 DNA reads as TGTGCCAGCTCACCGGACCCACCCTGGGAGACCCAGTACTTC.

The gene calls are TRBV6-5 and TRBJ2-2; TRBD1 aligns across 7 bases. The junction had 2 bases not matched to a gene; V was cut back by 3 bases and J by 7 bases. The CDR3 totals 13 residues. Germline loops: CDR1 MNHEY, CDR2 SVGAGI. CDR3 in amino acids: CASSYTGVGELFF. In DNA form, the CDR3 reads TGTGCCAGCAGTTATACAGGGGTCGGGGAGCTGTTTTTT.

This clonotype has a handful of counts. The gene calls are TRBV19 and TRBJ2-7; perhaps TRBD1 as D (6 bases). This CDR3 has 13 amino acids. The V and J ends lost 5 bases and 3 bases respectively, with 11 bases between them. CDR1 LNHDA and CDR2 SQIVND come from the germline V gene (reference sequence). This chain's CDR3 is CASSSGTHYEQYF. CDR3 nucleotides: TGTGCCAGTAGTTCCGGGACACACTACGAGCAGTACTTC.

This rearrangement joins TRBV4-3 to TRBJ2-2; D not resolved. Trimming removed 6 bases from V and 1 base from J, with 9 bases in between. CDR1 and CDR2 (germline): LGHNA, YSLEER. The CDR3 sequence is 14 residues long. In nucleotides, the CDR3 is TGCGCCAGCAGTCGGGCCAAGAACACCGGGGAGCTGTTTTTT. Translating it yields CASSRAKNTGELFF.

This chain uses TRBV7-8 with TRBJ2-1; 10 bases line up with TRBD2. The germline CDR1 and CDR2 sequences are SGHVS and FQNEAQ. The CDR3 length is 16 residues. Trimming at V came to 4 bases and at J to 3 bases, leaving 6 bases not matched to a gene. The CDR3 sequence is CASSYPRLAGYNEQFF. The CDR3 nucleotides read TGTGCCAGCAGCTACCCCCGACTAGCGGGCTACAATGAGCAGTTCTTC.

The rearrangement joins TRBV7-9 to TRBJ2-7; TRBD2 matches at 7 bases. Per the germline V gene, CDR1 is SEHNR and CDR2 is FQNEAQ (reference sequence). Unmatched junction bases numbered 5, after V lost 1 base and J lost 2 bases. CDR3 length: 15 residues. The CDR3 loop is CASSLEAGDPYEQYF. The DNA for the CDR3 is TGTGCCAGCAGCTTAGAGGCGGGAGATCCCTACGAGCAGTACTTC.